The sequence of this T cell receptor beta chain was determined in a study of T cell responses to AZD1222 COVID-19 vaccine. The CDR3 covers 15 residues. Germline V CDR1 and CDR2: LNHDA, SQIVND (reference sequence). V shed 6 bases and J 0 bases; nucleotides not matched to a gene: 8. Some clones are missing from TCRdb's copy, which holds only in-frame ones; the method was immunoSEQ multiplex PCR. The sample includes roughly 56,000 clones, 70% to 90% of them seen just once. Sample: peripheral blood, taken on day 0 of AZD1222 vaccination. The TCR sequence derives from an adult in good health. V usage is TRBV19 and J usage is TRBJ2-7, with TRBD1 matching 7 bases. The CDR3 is CASSKRQGLSYEQYF. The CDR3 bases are TGTGCCAGTAGCAAAAGACAGGGCCTCTCCTACGAGCAGTACTTC. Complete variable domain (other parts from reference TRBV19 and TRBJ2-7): DGGITQSPKYLFRKEGQNVTLSCEQNLNHDAMYWYRQDPGQGLRLIYYSQIVNDFQKGDIAEGYSVSREKKESFPLTVTSAQKNPTAFYLCASSKRQGLSYEQYFGPGTRLTVT.